The 30 T cell receptor beta chains below come from one sample, sequenced in a study of shared clonotypes between healthy human individuals. Profiling relied on immunoSEQ multiplex PCR, and the TCRdb table lists in-frame clones only, not all of them. Of about 980,000 clones detected, roughly 72% appear once; the ten largest clones hold around 1.4%. The source material was memory CD4+ T cells sorted from blood. Sample subset: CD45RA-negative fraction. The source of these receptors is a man aged 18 to 30 in good health.

The chain carries TRBV27 and TRBJ2-6; 7 nucleotides agree with TRBD1. J was trimmed by 4 bases and V by 5 bases; bases with no gene match: 8. The CDR3 covers 16 residues. CDR1 and CDR2 (germline): MNHEY, SMNVEV (reference sequence). In nucleotides, the CDR3 is TGTGCCAGCAGTCTTACTGTACAGGGGGGGGCCAACGTCCTGACTTTC. Amino acids: CASSLTVQGGANVLTF.

The rearrangement joins TRBV28 to TRBJ1-2, with D unresolved. Trimming took off 4 bases at V and 7 bases at J, with 22 bases between the two ends. CDR3 size: 16 residues. Germline CDR1 reads MDHEN; CDR2 reads SYDVKM. DNA of the CDR3: TGTGCCAGCAGTTACACGGAACTGGGCAGCCTTAGTGGCTACACCTTC. It specifies CASSYTELGSLSGYTF.

This sequence joins TRBV11-2 and TRBJ2-2, with D unclear. The germline V and J ends were trimmed by 5 bases and 2 bases, with 15 bases remaining between them. The CDR3 sequence is 16 residues long. The germline CDR1 and CDR2 sequences are SGHAT and FQNNGV. The CDR3 DNA is TGTGCCAGCAGCCCCTTAGCCGCGGACAACACCGGGGAGCTGTTTTTT. Translated: CASSPLAADNTGELFF.

The rearrangement uses TRBV4-3 and TRBJ2-1, with D possibly TRBD2 on 5 matching bases. The ends were cut back, 0 bases at V and 0 bases at J, with 12 bases in the middle. The CDR3 spans 17 residues. Per germline, CDR1 LGHNA and CDR2 YSLEER. This CDR3 reads CASSQDWGAPSYNEQFF. In DNA, the CDR3 is TGCGCCAGCAGCCAAGATTGGGGAGCCCCCTCCTACAATGAGCAGTTCTTC.

The chain employs TRBV20-1 and TRBJ2-2, with no clear D. Per the germline V gene, CDR1 is DFQATT and CDR2 is SNEGSKA (reference sequence). V was shortened by 4 bases and J by 4 bases, with 4 bases between the two germline ends. The CDR3 runs to 11 residues. The CDR3 is CSATGTGELFF. The DNA of the CDR3 is TGCAGTGCTACGGGCACCGGGGAGCTGTTTTTT.

This clone was observed a handful of times. The sample has other DNA sequences that encode this CDR3 too. The chain employs TRBV28 and TRBJ1-5; no clear D gene. From germline, CDR1 is MDHEN and CDR2 SYDVKM. The CDR3 consists of 12 residues. Trimming took 6 bases from V and 4 from J, leaving 7 bases between them. CDR3 DNA sequence: TGTGCCAGCAGGTCACCAAATCAGCCCCAGCATTTT. Amino acids: CASRSPNQPQHF.

The chain recombines TRBV18 with TRBJ1-1, with TRBD1 identical over 7 bases. Looked up from germline, CDR1 is KGHSH and CDR2 is LQKENI. V lost 3 bases, J lost 6 bases, and 13 bases stayed unmatched. The CDR3 sequence is 16 residues long. The CDR3: CASSPGTTGKWAEAFF. The CDR3 coding sequence is TGTGCCAGCTCACCGGGGACGACAGGGAAATGGGCTGAAGCTTTCTTT.

This clone was seen just once. The chain couples TRBV7-2 to TRBJ2-7; perhaps D is TRBD1 or TRBD2 (5 bases each). Germline loops: CDR1 SGHTA, CDR2 FQGNSA. The V end was cut by 2 bases, the J end by 0 bases, with 14 bases between. The CDR3 spans 16 residues. DNA for the CDR3: TGTGCCAGCAGCTTACCCGGGACCCGGAGCTCCTACGAGCAGTACTTC. This sequence encodes CASSLPGTRSSYEQYF.

This chain links TRBV5-5 with TRBJ2-3; TRBD1 might be the D (6 bases). Per the germline V gene, CDR1 is SGHKS and CDR2 is YYEKEE (reference sequence). Trimming took 5 bases from V and 1 from J, leaving 11 bases between them. There are 14 residues in the CDR3. The CDR3 bases are TGTGCCAGCAGACTGGACAGACGCACAGATACGCAGTATTTT. It encodes CASRLDRRTDTQYF.

This clone occurred a few times. The gene calls are TRBV28 and TRBJ1-6; D is unresolved. The CDR3 runs to 15 residues. Germline V gives CDR1 MDHEN, CDR2 SYDVKM. Trimming shortened V by 6 bases and J by 0 bases, and 9 bases separated the two germline ends. CDR3 DNA sequence: TGTGCCAGCAGCCCGGATCCCTCCTATAATTCACCCCTCCACTTT. Translated, it gives CASSPDPSYNSPLHF.

J is TRBJ2-3 and V is TRBV10-1; tentatively, D is TRBD2 (6 bases). Germline CDR1 and CDR2: WNHNN and SYGVQD (reference sequence). This CDR3 is 15 amino acids long. V was trimmed by 3 bases and J by 0 bases, leaving 10 bases between them. The CDR3 sequence: CASSELRGSTDTQYF. In DNA form, the CDR3 reads TGCGCCAGCAGTGAATTGCGGGGTAGCACAGATACGCAGTATTTT.

The chain is built from TRBV28 and TRBJ1-2; D may be TRBD1 (6 bases). Germline V lookup: CDR1 MDHEN, CDR2 SYDVKM. The CDR3 extends over 14 amino acids. Trimming pared 7 bases from V and 3 bases from J, leaving 15 bases between. This chain's CDR3 is CASTRGWKDYGYTF. DNA of the CDR3: TGTGCCAGCACTAGGGGGTGGAAGGACTATGGCTACACCTTC.

This clone has only a few counts. The rearrangement joins TRBV5-1 to TRBJ2-5, with 9 bases fitting TRBD1. The V segment lost 6 bases and the J segment 2 bases; nucleotides outside the gene matches: 8. Germline V gene lookup returns CDR1 SGHRS and CDR2 YFSETQ. The CDR3 consists of 15 residues. The CDR3 loop is CASTKVGQGQETQYF. In DNA, the CDR3 is TGCGCCAGCACCAAAGTGGGACAGGGTCAAGAGACCCAGTACTTC.

The chain is built from TRBV6-1 and TRBJ2-5; 13 bases agree with TRBD2. The germline V gene encodes CDR1 MNHNS and CDR2 SASEGT. The CDR3 consists of 19 residues. Trimming cost V 2 bases and J 0 bases; bases outside gene matches: 9. CDR3 sequence reads: CASSESGTSGVGYQETQYF. Here the CDR3 DNA reads TGTGCCAGCAGTGAATCCGGGACTAGCGGGGTGGGGTACCAAGAGACCCAGTACTTC.

This sequence joins TRBV29-1 and TRBJ2-2; D not resolved. CDR1 SQVTM and CDR2 ANQGSEA come from the germline V gene. This CDR3 has 11 residues. V was cut by 4 bases and J by 4 bases, with 4 bases left in between. The CDR3 DNA is TGCAGCGTTGTAGGCACCGGGGAGCTGTTTTTT. This sequence encodes CSVVGTGELFF.

The sample holds one count of this clone. The rearrangement links TRBV5-1 to TRBJ2-3, with 9 bases that match TRBD1. The J segment lost 3 bases and the V segment lost 7 bases, leaving 3 bases of the junction unmatched. CDR3 length: 13 residues. Germline CDR1 SGHRS, CDR2 YFSETQ. The CDR3 spells CASGDRVTDTQYF. CDR3 DNA sequence: TGCGCCAGCGGGGACAGGGTAACAGATACGCAGTATTTT.

The CDR3 DNA is TGTGCCAGCAGTAGATCGACAGGCCCCGAAGCTTTCTTT. It codes for CASSRSTGPEAFF. This chain uses TRBV27 with TRBJ1-1, with D tentatively TRBD1 (6 bases). The CDR3 covers 13 residues. The V gene's germline CDR1 is MNHEY and CDR2 SMNVEV (reference sequence). V was trimmed by 5 bases and J by 8 bases, leaving 15 bases between them.

This clone showed up just a few times. V gene TRBV15 combines with J gene TRBJ2-5; D unclear. The CDR3 consists of 12 residues. The V end was cut by 1 base, the J end by 5 bases, with 5 bases between. The germline CDR1 and CDR2 sequences are LNHNV and YYDKDF (reference sequence). CDR3 sequence (DNA): TGTGCCACCAGCAGAGGCCCGGAGACCCAGTACTTC. It translates to CATSRGPETQYF. The entire variable domain, with the rest obtained from reference TRBV15 and TRBJ2-5, is as follows: DAMVIQNPRYQVTQFGKPVTLSCSQTLNHNVMYWYQQKSSQAPKLLFHYYDKDFNNEADTPDNFQSRRPNTSFCFLDIRSPGLGDTAMYLCATSRGPETQYFGPGTRLLVL.

The V and J genes are TRBV7-9 and TRBJ1-2; possibly TRBD1 for D (6 bases). There are 15 residues in the CDR3. The germline V gene has CDR1 SEHNR and CDR2 FQNEAQ (reference sequence). V was trimmed by 3 bases and J by 0 bases, leaving 11 bases between them. Written as DNA, the CDR3 is TGTGCCAGCAGCTTCCAGGGGATTTCTAACTATGGCTACACCTTC. Its protein is CASSFQGISNYGYTF.

Only one count was recorded for this clone. The gene calls are TRBV6-1 and TRBJ1-1; 9 bases fit TRBD1. V was clipped by 10 bases and J by 6 bases; unmatched bases: 9. This CDR3 spans 13 amino acids. The germline V gene encodes CDR1 MNHNS and CDR2 SASEGT. The CDR3: CATLTGGAAEAFF. Here the CDR3 DNA reads TGTGCCACTTTAACAGGGGGCGCAGCTGAAGCTTTCTTT.

This rearrangement joins TRBV6-5 to TRBJ2-5; D might be TRBD2 (6 bases). V was clipped by 2 bases and J by 4 bases, with 17 bases between them. This CDR3 has 16 residues. CDR1 and CDR2 (germline): MNHEY, SVGAGI. The CDR3 nucleotides are TGTGCCAGCAGTTACATTTGGCGGGAAAATGGAGAGACCCAGTACTTC. Its translation is CASSYIWRENGETQYF.

The sample holds many counts of this clone. The chain joins TRBV4-1 to TRBJ2-1, with D perhaps matching TRBD2 (6 bases). There are 15 residues in the CDR3. From germline, CDR1 is MGHRA and CDR2 YSYEKL. The V end lost 2 bases, the J end lost 7 bases, and 15 bases lay between the germline ends. CDR3 loop: CASSQSGDLKNEQFF. The CDR3 DNA reads TGCGCCAGCAGCCAATCGGGAGATCTTAAAAATGAGCAGTTCTTC.

This clone was counted once. The gene calls are TRBV9 and TRBJ1-4; no clear D. The germline V gene encodes CDR1 SGDLS and CDR2 YYNGEE. CDR3 length: 16 residues. V was clipped by 0 bases and J by 2 bases, with 11 bases between them. CDR3 sequence (DNA): TGTGCCAGCAGCGTAGATGACGGGTTTACTAATGAAAAACTGTTTTTT. Translating gives CASSVDDGFTNEKLFF.

Worth noting for this clone: Since a far larger clone is one base different, this is likely a read error. The rearrangement joins TRBV4-3 to TRBJ1-2; weak D call: TRBD1 (6 bases). Germline CDR1 and CDR2: LGHNA and YSLEER. CDR3 length: 15 residues. The CDR3 DNA follows: TGCGCCAGCAGCCAAGACCCCTGGGACAACTATGGCCACACCTTC. Residues: CASSQDPWDNYGHTF.

The chain employs TRBV11-3 and TRBJ2-7; no clear D. Germline lookup yields CDR1 SGHNT and CDR2 YENEEA. V was trimmed by 3 bases and J by 3 bases, leaving 9 bases between them. The CDR3 totals 13 residues. CDR3 bases: TGTGCCAGCAGCTTGTTTTCTAGCTACGAGCAGTACTTC. This codes for CASSLFSSYEQYF. Full variable domain (rest looked up from reference TRBV11-3 and TRBJ2-7): EAGVVQSPRYKIIEKKQPVAFWCNPISGHNTLYWYLQNLGQGPELLIRYENEEAVDDSQLPKDRFSAERLKGVDSTLKIQPAELGDSAVYLCASSLFSSYEQYFGPGTRLTVT.

This clone was counted at least ten times. The chain combines TRBV2 with TRBJ1-2; TRBD1 is a possible D gene (5 bases). The CDR3 has 13 residues. Germline V gene data show CDR1 as SNHLY and CDR2 as FYNNEI. V dropped 7 bases and J dropped 3 bases, with 12 bases sitting between them. CDR3 protein: CASTPQGYYGYTF. In DNA, the CDR3 is TGTGCCAGCACACCCCAGGGTTACTATGGCTACACCTTC.

The chain is built from TRBV4-3 and TRBJ2-7; 7 bases line up with TRBD2. Germline values: CDR1 LGHNA, CDR2 YSLEER. The CDR3 contains 15 residues. V trimming: 1 base; J trimming: 3 bases; junction bases outside the gene matches: 6. This chain's CDR3 is CASSQGLAEFYEQYF. The CDR3 nucleotides read TGCGCCAGCAGCCAAGGGCTAGCGGAATTCTACGAGCAGTACTTC.

This chain uses TRBV10-1 with TRBJ2-1; D unclear. The CDR3 runs 13 residues. The ends were cut back, 6 bases at V and 5 bases at J, with 11 bases in the middle. CDR1 WNHNN and CDR2 SYGVQD come from the germline V gene (reference sequence). The CDR3 DNA reads as TGCGCCAGCAGCCGGACCAGAAACAATGAGCAGTTCTTC. It encodes CASSRTRNNEQFF.

Points on this clone: The same CDR3 can be traced to other DNA sequences in this sample. The chain recombines TRBV5-1 with TRBJ2-5; the D gene is possibly TRBD1 (5 bases). The germline V gene encodes CDR1 SGHRS and CDR2 YFSETQ. The CDR3 is 14 residues long. V was shortened by 0 bases and J by 2 bases, with 8 bases between the two germline ends. In DNA form, the CDR3 reads TGCGCCAGCAGCTTGGGTGACAGTCAAGAGACCCAGTACTTC. Amino acid sequence: CASSLGDSQETQYF.

The V and J genes are TRBV18 and TRBJ2-4; 7 bases fit TRBD2. Germline CDR1 and CDR2: KGHSH and LQKENI. J lost 6 bases, V lost 3 bases, and 2 bases had no gene match. The CDR3 spans 13 residues. CDR3 bases: TGTGCCAGCTCACCCCCGGGGGGAAACATTCAGTACTTC. Residues: CASSPPGGNIQYF.